A single sample gave rise to the 2 T cell receptor beta chains below, sequenced in a study of cytomegalovirus exposure and HLA in healthy donors. Measured with immunoSEQ multiplex PCR; TCRdb has only the in-frame clones, and not every one. The sample consists of approximately 270,000 clones, 65% to 90% of them appearing once. The sample taken for sequencing was PBMCs. These receptors all come from a woman aged 18 to 35 in good health and CMV-seronegative.

V is TRBV6-5 and J is TRBJ2-5, with a tentative D call TRBD1 (7 bases). V lost 6 bases and J lost 5, with 19 bases in between. Germline V lookup: CDR1 MNHEY, CDR2 SVGAGI. The CDR3 has 15 residues. The CDR3 protein is CASRPGTASGETQYF. CDR3 DNA sequence: TGTGCCAGCAGACCCGGGACAGCCAGCGGGGAGACCCAGTACTTC.

A single count supports this clone. This chain connects TRBV4-3 to TRBJ1-1; D is perhaps TRBD1 (6 bases). Per germline, CDR1 LGHNA and CDR2 YSLEER. Trimming took 3 bases from V and 3 from J, leaving 17 bases between them. The length of the CDR3 is 16 residues. The CDR3 coding sequence is TGCGCCAGCAGCCAGGGGACCGCGGGGGCGCACACTGAAGCTTTCTTT. This translates into CASSQGTAGAHTEAFF.